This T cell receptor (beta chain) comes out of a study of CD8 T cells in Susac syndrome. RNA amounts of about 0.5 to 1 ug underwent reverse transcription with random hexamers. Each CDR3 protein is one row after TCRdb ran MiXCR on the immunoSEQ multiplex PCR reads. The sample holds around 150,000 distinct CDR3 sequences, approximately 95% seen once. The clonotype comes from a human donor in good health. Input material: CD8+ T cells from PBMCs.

The CDR3 loop reads CASSLEVSGYEQYF. CDR3 DNA: TGTGCCAGCAGCTTAGAAGTCTCTGGCTACGAGCAGTACTTC. The J gene is TRBJ2-7, the V gene TRBV11-1; D gene unclear. Germline CDR1 and CDR2: SGHAT and FQDESV (reference sequence). Trimming shortened V by 1 base and J by 3 bases, and 10 bases separated the two germline ends. The length of the CDR3 is 14 residues.